The clone carrying this TCR beta chain was seen only a few times. The sample comes from a study of T cells after yellow fever vaccination. Trimming at V came to 3 bases and at J to 4 bases, leaving 9 bases not matched to a gene. This CDR3 is built from 16 residues. In germline, CDR1 is MNHEY, CDR2 SMNVEV (reference sequence). TCRdb re-analysed the 5' RACE reads in MiXCR, keeping a single row per CDR3 protein. The repertoire consists of 150,000 to 200,000 distinct CDR3 sequences, with over 7% occurring once and the leading ten covering about a third. V gene TRBV27 combines with J gene TRBJ2-3; 8 bases are a match to TRBD1. This sequence was found in a man between 18 and 29 years old who received the YFV17D yellow fever vaccine. This material consisted of CD8+ T cells sorted from PBMCs, taken 45 days after the yellow fever booster vaccination. The CDR3 DNA reads as TGTGCCAGCAGTTTTTTAGGGGCAGGGGGCCCAGATACGCAGTATTTT. Amino acid sequence: CASSFLGAGGPDTQYF.